This T cell receptor beta chain is from a study of identical twins. Study findings and constraints: For out-of-frame alpha sequences shared by twins, low generation probability was in excess.

Via MiXCR, TCRdb re-called the 5' RACE reads, giving one row per CDR3 protein. The table shows roughly 750,000 distinct CDR3 sequences, with about 20% occurring only once. Only one count was recorded for this clonotype. Its antigen is as yet unknown. Another study also made use of these data, one on T cells expressing NK-cell markers. This second study says: From sorted CD3+CD56+NKG2C+, CD3+CD56+NKG2C- and CD3+CD56-NKG2C+ T cells came the TCR beta repertoires.

Sequences were obtained from PBMCs. This sequence was found in a woman younger than 35 in good health.

In nucleotides, the CDR3 is TGCGCCAGCGCTCGACAGACCTCTGGGGCCAACGTCCTGACTTTC. This gives the protein CASARQTSGANVLTF. The rearrangement links TRBV10-2 to TRBJ2-6, with D perhaps matching TRBD1 (5 bases). CDR3 length: 15 residues. Germline assignment: CDR1 WSHSY and CDR2 SAAADI. V was clipped by 8 bases and J by 0 bases, with 11 bases between them.